Shown below are 5 T cell receptor beta chains from a single sample sequenced in a study of immune evolution from preneoplasia to lung adenocarcinoma. The repertoire was sequenced with immunoSEQ multiplex PCR; TCRdb's copy has only in-frame clones and lacks some. The sample carries several thousand clones, less than 80% recorded once. Source material: FFPE adjacent normal lung tissue. These receptors originate from a person between 65 and 80 years old with lung adenocarcinoma.

V usage is TRBV7-3 and J usage is TRBJ2-7; D not certain. The germline V and J ends were trimmed by 5 bases and 6 bases, with 17 bases remaining between them. Germline V gene data show CDR1 as SGHTA and CDR2 as FQGTGA. This CDR3 region has 14 residues. This chain's CDR3 is CASSLDPSSLEQYF. The CDR3 DNA sequence: TGTGCCAGCAGCCTAGATCCCTCCTCGCTCGAGCAGTACTTC.

This chain links TRBV19 with TRBJ1-2, with 7 bases that match TRBD1. Trimming cost V 4 bases and J 4 bases; bases outside gene matches: 9. The CDR3 loop spans 15 amino acids. Germline lookup yields CDR1 LNHDA and CDR2 SQIVND (reference sequence). In DNA, the CDR3 is TGTGCCAGTAGTACCAGGCTCGGGACAGTCTATGGCTACACCTTC. This codes for CASSTRLGTVYGYTF.

The chain employs TRBV7-2 and TRBJ1-5; D is possibly TRBD1 (5 bases). Between the trimmed V and J ends, which lost 2 bases and 5 bases, there was a span of 10 bases. This CDR3 region has 14 residues. The germline V gene has CDR1 SGHTA and CDR2 FQGNSA. The chain's CDR3 is CASSLLGGDQPQHF. DNA for the CDR3: TGTGCCAGCAGCTTACTGGGGGGAGATCAGCCCCAGCATTTT.

The V and J genes are TRBV15 and TRBJ2-1, with D maybe TRBD2 (5 bases). The germline V gene encodes CDR1 LNHNV and CDR2 YYDKDF (reference sequence). The CDR3 sequence is 13 residues long. The ends were cut back, 3 bases at V and 9 bases at J, with 12 bases in the middle. The CDR3 DNA reads as TGTGCCACCAGCAGTTATAGCGAGGCTGAGCAGTTCTTC. Amino acid sequence: CATSSYSEAEQFF.

J is TRBJ2-7 and V is TRBV7-2; D ambiguous. V was pared by 3 bases and J by 6 bases, with 15 bases between. The germline V gene encodes CDR1 SGHTA and CDR2 FQGNSA. The CDR3 consists of 14 residues. In nucleotides, the CDR3 is TGTGCCAGCAGCTTGCGCCCGAGCCCAAGCGAGCAGTACTTC. Translation gives CASSLRPSPSEQYF.